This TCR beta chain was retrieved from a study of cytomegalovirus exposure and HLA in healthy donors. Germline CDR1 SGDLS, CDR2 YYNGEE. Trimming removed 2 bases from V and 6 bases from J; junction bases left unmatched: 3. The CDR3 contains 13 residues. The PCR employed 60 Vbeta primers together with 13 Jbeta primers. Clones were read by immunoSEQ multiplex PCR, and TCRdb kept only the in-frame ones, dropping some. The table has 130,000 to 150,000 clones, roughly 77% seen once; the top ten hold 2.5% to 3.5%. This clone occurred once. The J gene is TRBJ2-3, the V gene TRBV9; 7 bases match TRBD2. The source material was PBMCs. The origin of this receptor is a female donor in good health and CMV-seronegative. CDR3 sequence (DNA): TGTGCCAGCAGCGTCGGGGAGGGGGATACGCAGTATTTT. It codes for CASSVGEGDTQYF.